This T cell receptor beta chain was captured by sequencing in a study of T cells after somatic rescue of genetic block. Data came from immunoSEQ multiplex PCR; TCRdb stores just in-frame clones and leaves some out. This table has 45,000 to 55,000 clones, 90% to 96% appearing once. This clone has a single count. This CDR3 is 13 amino acids long. CDR1 SGHAT and CDR2 FQNNGV come from the germline V gene. Between the trimmed V and J ends, which lost 1 base and 3 bases, there was a span of 7 bases. This TCR was sampled from a child younger than two. V is TRBV11-2 and J is TRBJ2-7; D is unclear. Sample: peripheral blood mononuclear cells (PBMCs). The CDR3 nucleotides are TGTGCCAGCAGCTTAGGGGTGGACTACGAGCAGTACTTC. Amino acids: CASSLGVDYEQYF. The full variable domain, rest sourced from reference TRBV11-2 and TRBJ2-7, is EAGVAQSPRYKIIEKRQSVAFWCNPISGHATLYWYQQILGQGPKLLIQFQNNGVVDDSQLPKDRFSAERLKGVDSTLKIQPAKLEDSAVYLCASSLGVDYEQYFGPGTRLTVT.